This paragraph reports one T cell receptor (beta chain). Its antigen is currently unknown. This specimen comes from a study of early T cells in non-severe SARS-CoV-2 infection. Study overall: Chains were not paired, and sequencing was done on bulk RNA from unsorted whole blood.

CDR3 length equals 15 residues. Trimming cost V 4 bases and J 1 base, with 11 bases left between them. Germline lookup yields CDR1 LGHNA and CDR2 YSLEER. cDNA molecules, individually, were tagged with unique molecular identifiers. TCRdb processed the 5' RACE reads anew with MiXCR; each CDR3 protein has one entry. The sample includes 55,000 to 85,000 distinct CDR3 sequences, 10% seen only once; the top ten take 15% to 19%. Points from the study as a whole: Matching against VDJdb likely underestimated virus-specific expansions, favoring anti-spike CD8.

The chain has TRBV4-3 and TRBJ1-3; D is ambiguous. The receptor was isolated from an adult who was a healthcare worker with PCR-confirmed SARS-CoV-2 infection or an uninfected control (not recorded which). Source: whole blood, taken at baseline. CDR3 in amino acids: CASSPGRISGNTIYF. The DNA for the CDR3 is TGCGCCAGCAGCCCCGGGCGGATTTCTGGAAACACCATATATTTT.